The 19 T cell receptor beta chains listed next were all sequenced from one sample in a study of blood T cell repertoires in COVID-19. Sequencing was performed with immunoSEQ multiplex PCR; in TCRdb, only in-frame clones are kept and a portion is missing. The sample carries under 450,000 clones, approximately 88% recorded once. Sequences were obtained from peripheral blood. These receptor sequences come from a woman aged 50 to 60 with COVID-19, enrolled during active disease.

The CDR3 coding sequence is TGTGCCAGCAGCGACAGGGGCCAGGGGCCCCAGCATTTT. Translating gives CASSDRGQGPQHF. This chain links TRBV6-5 with TRBJ1-5; 8 bases are shared with TRBD1. Germline CDR1 reads MNHEY; CDR2 reads SVGAGI. The CDR3 has 13 amino acids. V gave up 6 bases and J gave up 9 bases; unmatched junction bases: 7.

The V call is TRBV19, the J call TRBJ2-7; 9 bases are a match to TRBD1. Germline V CDR1 and CDR2: LNHDA, SQIVND (reference sequence). The length of the CDR3 is 12 residues. The V and J ends lost 11 bases and 6 bases, in that order; junction bases with no gene match: 8. The chain's CDR3 is CAGGTGTIEQYF. Written as DNA, the CDR3 is TGTGCCGGGGGGACAGGGACTATCGAGCAGTACTTC.

This chain links TRBV5-4 with TRBJ2-3; 11 positions match TRBD2. In germline, CDR1 is SGHNT, CDR2 YYREEE (reference sequence). The CDR3 spans 16 residues. V lost 4 bases and J lost 4; bases outside the gene matches: 8. The chain's CDR3 is CASSTLAGGPADTQYF. Here the CDR3 DNA reads TGTGCCAGCAGCACCTTAGCGGGGGGGCCAGCAGATACGCAGTATTTT.

The rearrangement uses TRBV7-8 and TRBJ2-1, with 7 bases aligning to TRBD1. CDR1 and CDR2 from the germline V gene are SGHVS and FQNEAQ. CDR3 length: 14 amino acids. V trimming: 5 bases; J trimming: 0 bases; junction bases outside the gene matches: 1. The CDR3 loop is CASSRQGSYNEQFF. The CDR3, as DNA: TGTGCCAGCAGCCGACAGGGCTCCTACAATGAGCAGTTCTTC. The full variable domain, its missing parts supplied by reference TRBV7-8 and TRBJ2-1, is GAGVSQSPRYKVAKRGQDVALRCDPISGHVSLFWYQQALGQGPEFLTYFQNEAQLDKSGLPSDRFFAERPEGSVSTLKIQRTQQEDSAVYLCASSRQGSYNEQFFGPGTRLTVL.

The chain is built from TRBV2 and TRBJ1-1; no firm D call. V gave up 5 bases and J gave up 3 bases, with 4 bases separating them. The CDR3 runs 11 residues. Germline CDR1 SNHLY, CDR2 FYNNEI. The chain's CDR3 is CASSRDTEAFF. The CDR3, as DNA: TGTGCCAGCAGTCGGGACACTGAAGCTTTCTTT.

V gene TRBV19 combines with J gene TRBJ2-3; D may be TRBD2 (5 bases). Germline values: CDR1 LNHDA, CDR2 SQIVND (reference sequence). V lost 7 bases and J lost 4, with 21 bases in between. This CDR3 has 16 residues. CDR3 sequence: CASNYRGTLPSDTQYF. The CDR3 DNA reads as TGTGCCAGTAACTATCGGGGTACCCTACCGTCAGATACGCAGTATTTT. Looking up the rest from reference TRBV19 and TRBJ2-3 gives the full variable domain: DGGITQSPKYLFRKEGQNVTLSCEQNLNHDAMYWYRQDPGQGLRLIYYSQIVNDFQKGDIAEGYSVSREKKESFPLTVTSAQKNPTAFYLCASNYRGTLPSDTQYFGPGTRLTVL.

The chain carries TRBV6-1 and TRBJ1-2; perhaps TRBD1 as D (5 bases). The V gene's germline CDR1 is MNHNS and CDR2 SASEGT. V was trimmed by 1 base and J by 9 bases, leaving 15 bases between them. The CDR3 totals 14 residues. The CDR3, as DNA: TGTGCCAGCAGTGAAGTACGGGGGAAGAGGAGCTACACCTTC. Its protein product is CASSEVRGKRSYTF.

The CDR3 nucleotides are TGCGCCAGCAGTCCGGGGGGACTAGCGGGGTCCACAGATACGCAGTATTTT. Its protein product is CASSPGGLAGSTDTQYF. This chain connects TRBV5-1 to TRBJ2-3; 13 bases are a match to TRBD2. This CDR3 is built from 17 residues. The ends lost 5 bases at V and 2 bases at J; junction bases unmatched: 8. CDR1 is SGHRS, CDR2 YFSETQ, per germline.

The chain links TRBV13 to TRBJ2-7, with 14 bases matching TRBD2. This CDR3 comprises 16 residues. CDR1 and CDR2 (germline): PRHDT, FYEKMQ (reference sequence). The junction had 8 bases not matched to a gene; V was cut back by 8 bases and J by 2 bases. The CDR3 reads CASRRRTSGGTYEQYF. CDR3 sequence (DNA): TGTGCCAGCCGCAGACGGACTAGCGGGGGGACCTACGAGCAGTACTTC.

The chain uses TRBV6-1 and TRBJ1-1; maybe TRBD1 (6 bases). Per germline, CDR1 MNHNS and CDR2 SASEGT. V was trimmed by 2 bases and J by 1 base, leaving 11 bases between them. The CDR3 length is 15 residues. This chain's CDR3 is CASSERGGPNTEAFF. The CDR3, as DNA: TGTGCCAGCAGTGAAAGGGGGGGACCGAACACTGAAGCTTTCTTT.

V is TRBV25-1 and J is TRBJ2-7, with D possibly matching TRBD1 (6 bases). Germline V gives CDR1 MGHDK, CDR2 SYGVNS. Trimming removed 3 bases at V and 3 bases at J, with 24 bases between. This CDR3 is 18 amino acids long. The CDR3 DNA sequence: TGTGCCAGCAGTGATACCCCCACCCCGGACAGCTTCCGCTACGAGCAGTACTTC. Translation: CASSDTPTPDSFRYEQYF.

CDR3 loop: CAWTAGDSNYGYTF. Written as DNA, the CDR3 is TGTGCCTGGACCGCAGGGGACAGTAACTATGGCTACACCTTC. The chain uses TRBV30 and TRBJ1-2; 7 bases align to TRBD1. CDR1 and CDR2 (germline): GTSNPN, SVGIG (reference sequence). This CDR3 contains 14 residues. V was clipped by 4 bases and J by 1 base; unmatched bases: 6.

In DNA form, the CDR3 reads TGTGCCACCAGCAGAGCCGTCGGGGGGCATGACTATGGCTACACCTTC. Residues: CATSRAVGGHDYGYTF. The V gene is TRBV15, the J gene TRBJ1-2, with D possibly TRBD1 on 6 matching bases. Germline V gene data show CDR1 as LNHNV and CDR2 as YYDKDF (reference sequence). Trimming shortened V by 1 base and J by 3 bases, and 15 bases separated the two germline ends. The CDR3 contains 16 residues.

Points on this clone: Different DNA sequences within this sample yield the same CDR3. This CDR3 is CASSPRQGRTEAFF. The CDR3 DNA follows: TGCGCCAGCAGCCCGAGGCAGGGAAGGACTGAAGCTTTCTTT. V and J are TRBV5-1 and TRBJ1-1; maybe TRBD1 (5 bases). This CDR3 is 14 amino acids long. Per germline, CDR1 SGHRS and CDR2 YFSETQ. Trimming left V 4 bases short and J 5 bases short, with 15 bases between.

The chain links TRBV28 to TRBJ1-1; TRBD1 aligns across 7 bases. Per germline, CDR1 MDHEN and CDR2 SYDVKM. This CDR3 spans 13 amino acids. Trimming removed 6 bases from V and 5 bases from J; junction bases left unmatched: 6. CDR3 sequence (DNA): TGTGCCAGCAGATCCAGGGGGTGGACTGAAGCTTTCTTT. Amino acids: CASRSRGWTEAFF.

This chain joins TRBV11-1 and TRBJ2-2; D might be TRBD2 (5 bases). V was shortened by 0 bases and J by 6 bases, with 8 bases between the two germline ends. This CDR3 is 14 amino acids long. Germline CDR1 SGHAT, CDR2 FQDESV (reference sequence). The CDR3 bases are TGTGCCAGCAGCTTAGCTGGGCGGGCCGGGGAGCTGTTTTTT. Translated, it gives CASSLAGRAGELFF.

The chain employs TRBV5-1 and TRBJ1-2; D gene ambiguous. The CDR3 covers 12 residues. V was trimmed by 4 bases and J by 6 bases, leaving 10 bases between them. CDR1 and CDR2 from the germline V gene are SGHRS and YFSETQ. The CDR3 spells CASSPDYHGYTF. The CDR3 nucleotides are TGCGCCAGCAGCCCGGACTATCATGGCTACACCTTC.

J is TRBJ1-6 and V is TRBV6-5, with D unclear. This CDR3 contains 15 residues. CDR1 MNHEY and CDR2 SVGAGI come from the germline V gene. The V end was cut by 7 bases, the J end by 0 bases, with 10 bases between. The DNA for the CDR3 is TGTGCCAGCACCCCATTTAGCTCCTATAATTCACCCCTCCACTTT. Residues: CASTPFSSYNSPLHF.

The chain links TRBV6-5 to TRBJ1-2; 8 bases align to TRBD1. V lost 4 bases and J lost 7; bases outside the gene matches: 11. The CDR3 totals 15 residues. The V gene's germline CDR1 is MNHEY and CDR2 SVGAGI. Here the CDR3 DNA reads TGTGCCAGCAGTTTGATGCAGGGGGCAGGGTTTGGCTACACCTTC. It is translated as CASSLMQGAGFGYTF.